This TCR beta chain was found in a study of T cell repertoires in cytomegalovirus infection. At the level of the study: Indications came from public TCR beta signatures; they pointed to CMV infection and to a matching HLA type.

TCRdb analysed the reads with MiXCR anew, one entry per CDR3 protein. Among about 830,000 distinct CDR3 sequences, over 25% were seen once, and the ten largest hold over 10%. In regard to this clonotype: The antigen is unknown.

The TCR comes from a human donor in good health (CMV status not recorded). Some clones in this sample may be carry-over from other donors' samples. Sequences were derived from cultured CD8+ T cells from PBMCs, sampled from culture after CMV antigen stimulation.

Written as DNA, the CDR3 is TGTGCCAGCAGCCCACCCGGGCTAGCCAAAAACATTCAGTACTTC. Its protein product is CASSPPGLAKNIQYF. This sequence joins TRBV7-6 and TRBJ2-4; D gene ambiguous. In germline, CDR1 is SGHVS, CDR2 FNYEAQ. The length of the CDR3 is 15 residues. V lost 5 bases, J lost 0 bases, and 11 bases lay in between.